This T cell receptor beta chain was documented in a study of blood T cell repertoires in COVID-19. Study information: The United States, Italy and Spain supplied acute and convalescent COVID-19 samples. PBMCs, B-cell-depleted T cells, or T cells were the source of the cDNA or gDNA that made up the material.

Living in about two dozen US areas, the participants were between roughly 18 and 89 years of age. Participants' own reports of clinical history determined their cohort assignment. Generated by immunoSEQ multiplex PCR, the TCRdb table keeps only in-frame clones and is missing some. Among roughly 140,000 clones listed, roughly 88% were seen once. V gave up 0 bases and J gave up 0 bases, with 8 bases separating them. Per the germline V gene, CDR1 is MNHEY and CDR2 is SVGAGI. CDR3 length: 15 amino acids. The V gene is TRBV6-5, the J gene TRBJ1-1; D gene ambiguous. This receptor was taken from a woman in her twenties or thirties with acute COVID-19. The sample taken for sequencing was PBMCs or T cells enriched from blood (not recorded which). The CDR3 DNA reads TGTGCCAGCAGTTACTCGTACGGGATGAACACTGAAGCTTTCTTT. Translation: CASSYSYGMNTEAFF.